A selection of T cell receptor beta chains follows, all from one sample in a study of Ad26.COV2.S vaccination and SARS-CoV-2 variants. Data came from immunoSEQ multiplex PCR; TCRdb stores just in-frame clones and leaves some out. Among some 450,000 clones listed, about 90% were seen once. Sequences were derived from peripheral blood, sampled in a trial of Ad26.COV2.S vaccine versus placebo. Receptors were obtained from a person aged 18-60 years who received the Ad26.COV2.S COVID-19 vaccine or a placebo. The CDR3 runs from the conserved cysteine through the conserved F or W. Each record gives: clone size, V gene, D gene, J gene, CDR3 protein, CDR3 DNA. D genes are given only for firm matches. A row's size may be missing; if present it is once, few, many or a size class.

few,TRBV5-4,TRBD1,TRBJ2-5,CASSSGQRETQYF,TGTGCCAGCAGCTCGGGACAGAGAGAGACCCAGTACTTC
.,TRBV9,TRBD1,TRBJ2-3,CASSVEGTASTDTQYF,TGTGCCAGCAGCGTAGAGGGGACAGCTAGCACAGATACGCAGTATTTT
many,TRBV1,.,TRBJ1-2,CTSSQVPGQGLGYTF,TGCACCAGCAGCCAAGTCCCGGGACAGGGGTTAGGCTACACCTTC
.,TRBV6-5,.,TRBJ2-7,CAIMRALGYEQYF,TGTGCCATTATGCGGGCTTTGGGATACGAGCAGTACTTC
.,TRBV7-2,.,TRBJ2-5,CASRTGGGQETQYF,TGTGCCAGCAGGACCGGAGGGGGACAAGAGACCCAGTACTTC
.,TRBV30,TRBD2,TRBJ2-1,CAWSVLRTSGRAWNEQFF,TGTGCCTGGAGTGTTTTGAGGACTAGCGGGAGGGCTTGGAATGAGCAGTTCTTC
.,TRBV28,.,TRBJ1-3,CASSPTDSGNTIYF,TGTGCCAGCAGTCCGACAGACTCTGGAAACACCATATATTTT
.,TRBV9,TRBD2,TRBJ2-7,CASSVEAGGLYYYEQYF,TGTGCCAGCAGCGTAGAGGCGGGGGGGCTCTACTACTACGAGCAGTACTTC
once,TRBV2,.,TRBJ1-1,CASSNVGGTTEAFF,TGTGCCAGCAGTAACGTCGGTGGGACAACTGAAGCTTTCTTT
.,TRBV5-1,TRBD2,TRBJ2-1,CASSSGLAGGPDEQFF,TGCGCCAGCAGCTCGGGACTAGCGGGAGGGCCTGATGAGCAGTTCTTC
.,TRBV9,.,TRBJ2-3,CASSVQITDTQYF,TGTGCCAGCAGCGTACAAATCACAGATACGCAGTATTTT
.,TRBV18,TRBD2,TRBJ2-7,CASSDQLVSSGRYEQYF,TGTGCCAGCTCAGACCAGTTGGTTTCTAGCGGGAGGTACGAGCAGTACTTC
.,TRBV5-1,.,TRBJ2-7,CASSLEGSSYEQYF,TGCGCCAGCAGCTTGGAAGGGAGCTCCTACGAGCAGTACTTC
.,TRBV10-3,.,TRBJ1-2,CAISDFKSGYTF,TGTGCCATCAGTGATTTTAAGTCTGGCTACACCTTC
.,TRBV7-3,.,TRBJ2-1,CASSLQKSSYNEQFF,TGTGCCAGCAGCTTGCAAAAGAGCTCCTACAATGAGCAGTTCTTC
.,TRBV28,.,TRBJ1-2,CASSPPARSYGYTF,TGTGCCAGCAGTCCCCCGGCCCGAAGCTATGGCTACACCTTC
.,TRBV14,.,TRBJ2-7,CASSQSGGTEQYF,TGTGCCAGCAGCCAAAGTGGCGGAACCGAGCAGTACTTC
.,TRBV12-3/TRBV12-4,.,TRBJ2-2,CASSRQSGELFF,TGTGCCAGCAGTAGACAGAGCGGGGAGCTGTTTTTT